This T cell receptor (beta chain) was retrieved from a study of blood T cells in healthy people across ages. As for the study in general: Per every two T cells, about one barcoded beta molecule was captured by template switching. Whole-study findings and limits: Since the PBMCs were unsorted, naive and antigen-experienced cells could not be conclusively compared.

Comments on this clonotype: The antigen is undetermined.

For the second PCR, which ran for roughly 7 to 11 cycles, a sample-barcoded 5' primer and a J-beta primer mix were used. TCRdb recomputed calls from the 5' RACE reads with MiXCR, one row per CDR3 protein. The table has hundreds of thousands of distinct CDR3 sequences, roughly three fifths seen once. The study recruited healthy Caucasian donors from Russia who were aged about 6 to 90. The draw of peripheral blood yielded about 10 milliliters from each donor. Unmatched junction bases numbered 6, after V lost 5 bases and J lost 8 bases. The CDR3 runs to 14 residues. CDR1 is SEHNR and CDR2 is FQNEAQ in the germline V gene (reference sequence).

The source of this sequence is a man between 60 and 75 years old in good health. The chain employs TRBV7-9 and TRBJ2-1, with TRBD1 matching 10 bases. Sequenced input: blood. CDR3 residues: CASSRQTGGDEQFF. As DNA, the CDR3 is TGTGCCAGCAGCCGACAGACAGGGGGCGATGAGCAGTTCTTC.